These T cell receptor beta chains were read from a single sample in a study of T cell repertoires in cytomegalovirus infection. Their cognate antigens are unknown. TCRdb reprocessed the reads with MiXCR, giving one entry per CDR3 protein. Here the sample spans 750,000 to 950,000 distinct CDR3 sequences, 25% to 35% being singletons. Sample: cultured CD8+ T cells from PBMCs, taken from culture after CMV antigen stimulation. These receptors were taken from a human donor in good health (CMV status not recorded). Some clones in this sample may be carry-over from other donors' samples. CDR3s include the opening cysteine and the closing phenylalanine or tryptophan. The D gene is left open where the match is weak. Expanded clones are given a class, and other clones once, few, many or no size at all.

d_gene	abundance	v_gene	j_gene	CDR3aa	CDR3nt
.	.	TRBV19	TRBJ1-1	CASLGRENTEAFF	TGTGCCAGTCTCGGGAGGGAGAACACTGAAGCTTTCTTT
TRBD1	few	TRBV6-5	TRBJ1-4	CASSSDRDELFF	TGTGCCAGCAGTTCCGACAGGGATGAACTGTTTTTT
TRBD1	few	TRBV7-9	TRBJ2-1	CASSRDRNNEQFF	TGTGCCAGCAGCAGGGACAGAAACAATGAGCAGTTCTTC
TRBD2	many	TRBV28	TRBJ2-4	CASSSPGGNIQYF	TGTGCCAGCAGTTCCCCGGGGGGAAACATTCAGTACTTC
.	few	TRBV12-3/TRBV12-4	TRBJ1-4	CASSSLAREKLFF	TGTGCCAGCAGTTCTCTCGCACGTGAAAAACTGTTTTTT
.	few	TRBV6-5	TRBJ2-3	CASRGGGAGDTQYF	TGTGCCAGCCGGGGTGGGGGGGCAGGGGATACGCAGTATTTT
.	.	TRBV29-1	TRBJ2-1	CSVEDGVLADSSYNEQFF	TGCAGCGTTGAAGATGGAGTCCTAGCGGACAGCTCCTACAATGAGCAGTTCTTC
.	few	TRBV27	TRBJ2-2	CASTGSTIGELFF	TGTGCCAGCACAGGTAGTACAATCGGGGAGCTGTTTTTT
.	.	TRBV18	TRBJ2-4	CASSPPSSGAKNIQYF	TGTGCCAGCTCACCACCGAGTTCAGGGGCGAAGAACATTCAGTACTTC
.	once	TRBV29-1	TRBJ1-3	CSVAGTGPGNTIYF	TGCAGCGTTGCCGGAACAGGGCCTGGAAACACCATATATTTT
.	.	TRBV7-2	TRBJ2-6	CASSLFGSWRDSGANVLTF	TGTGCCAGCAGCTTATTTGGGAGCTGGCGGGACTCTGGGGCCAACGTCCTGACTTTC
.	many	TRBV7-2	TRBJ2-2	CASSRLDGNTGELFF	TGTGCCAGCAGCCGTCTGGACGGTAACACCGGGGAGCTGTTTTTT
TRBD1	few	TRBV4-1	TRBJ1-5	CASSGQGFANNQPQHF	TGCGCCAGCAGTGGACAGGGTTTCGCAAACAATCAGCCCCAGCATTTT
.	.	TRBV12-3/TRBV12-4	TRBJ1-1	CASSLGGIGREAFF	TGTGCCAGCAGTTTAGGAGGGATAGGGCGTGAAGCTTTCTTT
TRBD1	few	TRBV7-9	TRBJ2-1	CASTPSGQGADEQFF	TGTGCCAGCACCCCTTCGGGACAGGGGGCCGATGAGCAGTTCTTC
.	.	TRBV7-9	TRBJ1-6	CASSSNRDLPYNSPLHF	TGTGCCAGCAGCTCCAACAGGGACCTTCCGTATAATTCACCCCTCCACTTT
.	few	TRBV12-3/TRBV12-4	TRBJ1-1	CASSSRGSGTEAFF	TGTGCCAGCAGTTCGAGGGGAAGCGGCACTGAAGCTTTCTTT
.	few	TRBV7-9	TRBJ2-7	CASSAGTAIPSYEQYF	TGTGCCAGCAGCGCCGGGACGGCCATACCCTCCTACGAGCAGTACTTC
.	few	TRBV19	TRBJ1-5	CASSMGAQPEIQPQHF	TGTGCCAGTAGTATGGGGGCCCAGCCCGAAATCCAGCCCCAGCATTTT
.	few	TRBV24-1	TRBJ2-5	CATSDRGASETQYF	TGTGCCACCAGTGATCGGGGGGCATCCGAGACCCAGTACTTC
.	few	TRBV7-6	TRBJ1-2	CASSFGAGYGYTF	TGTGCCAGCAGCTTTGGGGCTGGCTATGGCTACACCTTC
.	.	TRBV6-1	TRBJ1-2	CASSEVIGDYGYTF	TGTGCCAGCAGTGAAGTGATAGGGGACTATGGCTACACCTTC
.	few	TRBV19	TRBJ1-5	CASGEERFHQPQHF	TGTGCCAGTGGCGAGGAGCGGTTCCATCAGCCCCAGCATTTT
TRBD1	.	TRBV7-9	TRBJ2-1	CASSSRQTGTDNNEQFF	TGTGCCAGCAGCTCCAGGCAAACCGGGACAGACAACAATGAGCAGTTCTTC
.	few	TRBV7-2	TRBJ1-1	CASSPWGSEAFF	TGTGCCAGCAGCCCCTGGGGATCTGAAGCTTTCTTT
TRBD1	.	TRBV5-4	TRBJ2-3	CASRSRDRPADTQYF	TGTGCCAGCAGGTCCCGGGACAGGCCGGCAGATACGCAGTATTTT
.	few	TRBV19	TRBJ2-7	CATSDPLGQYF	TGTGCTACTTCGGATCCCCTGGGGCAGTACTTC
.	.	TRBV6-1	TRBJ1-2	CASSEKDRSSYIYGYTF	TGTGCCAGCAGTGAAAAGGACAGATCATCCTATATCTATGGCTACACCTTC
.	.	TRBV12-3/TRBV12-4	TRBJ2-5	CASKQVPQETQYF	TGTGCCAGCAAACAGGTCCCCCAAGAGACCCAGTACTTC
TRBD2	few	TRBV7-2	TRBJ2-5	CASSLKGAGGPQETQYF	TGTGCCAGCAGCTTAAAGGGGGCGGGGGGGCCACAAGAGACCCAGTACTTC
.	.	TRBV11-2	TRBJ1-2	CASSTSRREEIGGYTF	TGTGCCAGCAGCACTAGTAGGAGGGAAGAGATTGGCGGCTACACCTTC
.	.	TRBV12-3/TRBV12-4	TRBJ2-3	CASSVQRRGTDTQYF	TGTGCCAGCAGTGTACAGCGGAGGGGCACAGATACGCAGTATTTT
.	few	TRBV6-2/TRBV6-3	TRBJ1-5	CASSPGGWAQHF	TGTGCCAGCAGCCCCGGTGGTTGGGCCCAGCATTTT
.	few	TRBV7-2	TRBJ1-2	CASSLVGGRGYTF	TGTGCCAGCAGCTTAGTGGGGGGCCGGGGCTACACCTTC
.	few	TRBV12-5	TRBJ1-2	CASGFGTSDYGYTF	TGTGCTAGTGGCTTTGGGACATCAGACTATGGCTACACCTTC
.	.	TRBV5-3	TRBJ2-7	CASSFPQGPTRGYEQYF	TGTGCCAGCAGCTTTCCCCAGGGGCCGACTAGGGGCTACGAGCAGTACTTC
.	many	TRBV2	TRBJ2-2	CASSDQGTGELFF	TGTGCCAGCAGTGATCAGGGAACCGGGGAGCTGTTTTTT
.	once	TRBV20-1	TRBJ2-3	CSARGFVGWVRSTDTQYF	TGCAGTGCTAGAGGTTTCGTAGGGTGGGTTAGGAGCACAGATACGCAGTATTTT
.	few	TRBV11-1	TRBJ1-2	CASSFAVDYGYTF	TGTGCCAGCAGCTTCGCAGTCGACTATGGCTACACCTTC
.	.	TRBV12-3/TRBV12-4	TRBJ2-5	CASSPLGRVETQYF	TGTGCCAGCAGTCCCCTGGGCAGGGTAGAGACCCAGTACTTC
.	.	TRBV27	TRBJ2-5	CASSPYLEETQYF	TGTGCCAGCAGTCCCTACCTCGAAGAGACCCAGTACTTC
TRBD2	few	TRBV2	TRBJ2-3	CASSETPGLEVDTQYF	TGTGCCAGCAGTGAAACACCGGGACTAGAGGTAGATACGCAGTATTTT
.	.	TRBV2	TRBJ1-1	CASDGKEAFF	TGTGCCAGCGATGGCAAGGAAGCTTTCTTT
.	many	TRBV10-3	TRBJ2-7	CAISGRGGAGRGATSYEQYF	TGTGCCATCAGTGGTAGAGGGGGGGCTGGACGGGGGGCAACCTCCTACGAGCAGTACTTC
.	many	TRBV9	TRBJ2-6	CASSGGPLGANVLTF	TGTGCCAGCAGCGGGGGTCCCCTAGGGGCCAACGTCCTGACTTTC
.	.	TRBV7-9	TRBJ2-2	CASSWDVSANTGELFF	TGTGCCAGCAGCTGGGACGTCAGCGCGAACACCGGGGAGCTGTTTTTT